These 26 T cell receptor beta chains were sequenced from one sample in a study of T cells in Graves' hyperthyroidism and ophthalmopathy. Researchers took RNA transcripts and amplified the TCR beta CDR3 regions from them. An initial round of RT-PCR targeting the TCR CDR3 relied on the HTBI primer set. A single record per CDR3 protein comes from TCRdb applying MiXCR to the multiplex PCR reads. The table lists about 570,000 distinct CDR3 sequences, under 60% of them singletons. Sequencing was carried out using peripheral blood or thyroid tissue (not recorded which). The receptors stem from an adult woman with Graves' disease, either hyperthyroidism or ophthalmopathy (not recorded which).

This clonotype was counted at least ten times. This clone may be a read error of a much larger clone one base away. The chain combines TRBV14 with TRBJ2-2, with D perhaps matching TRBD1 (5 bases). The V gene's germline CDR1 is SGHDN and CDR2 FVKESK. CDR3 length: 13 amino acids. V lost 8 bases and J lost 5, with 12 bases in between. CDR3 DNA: TGTGCCAGCCGCCTCCAGGGAACCGGGGAGCTGTTTTTT. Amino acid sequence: CASRLQGTGELFF.

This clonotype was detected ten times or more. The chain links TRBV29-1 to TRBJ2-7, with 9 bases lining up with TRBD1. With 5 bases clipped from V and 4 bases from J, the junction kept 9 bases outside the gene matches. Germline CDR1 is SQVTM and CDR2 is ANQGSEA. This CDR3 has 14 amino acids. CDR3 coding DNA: TGCAGCGTTCGGGGGACAGGGCAAAATTACGAGCAGTACTTC. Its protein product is CSVRGTGQNYEQYF.

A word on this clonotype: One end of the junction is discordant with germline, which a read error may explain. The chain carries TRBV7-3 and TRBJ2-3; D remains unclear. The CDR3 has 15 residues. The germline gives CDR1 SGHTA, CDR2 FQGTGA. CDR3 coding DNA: TGTACCAGCAGCTTAGCCCCAGGAGCCCAAGATACGCAGTATTTT. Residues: CTSSLAPGAQDTQYF.

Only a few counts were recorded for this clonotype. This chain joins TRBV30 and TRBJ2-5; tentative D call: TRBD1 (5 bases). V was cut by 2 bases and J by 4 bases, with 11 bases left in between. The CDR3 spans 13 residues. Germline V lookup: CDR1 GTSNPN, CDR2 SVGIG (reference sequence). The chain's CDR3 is CAWSRRVRETQYF. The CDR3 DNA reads TGTGCCTGGAGTCGCAGGGTTAGAGAGACCCAGTACTTC. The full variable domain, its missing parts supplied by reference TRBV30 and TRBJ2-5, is SQTIHQWPATLVQPVGSPLSLECTVEGTSNPNLYWYRQAAGRGLQLLFYSVGIGQISSEVPQNLSASRPQDRQFILSSKKLLLSDSGFYLCAWSRRVRETQYFGPGTRLLVL.

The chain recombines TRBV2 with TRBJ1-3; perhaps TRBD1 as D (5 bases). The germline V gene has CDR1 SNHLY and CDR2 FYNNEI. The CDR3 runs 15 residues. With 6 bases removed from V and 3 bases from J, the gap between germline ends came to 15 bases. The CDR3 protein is CASSPERGNGNTIYF. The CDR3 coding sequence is TGTGCCAGCAGCCCCGAAAGGGGCAATGGAAACACCATATATTTT.

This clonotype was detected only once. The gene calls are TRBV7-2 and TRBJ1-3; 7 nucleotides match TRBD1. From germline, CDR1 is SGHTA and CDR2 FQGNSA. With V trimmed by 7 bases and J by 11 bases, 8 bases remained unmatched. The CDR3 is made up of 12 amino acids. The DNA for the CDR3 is TGTGCCAGCACCCCCGGGACAGCCTCCATATATTTT. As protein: CASTPGTASIYF.

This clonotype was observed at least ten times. CDR3 DNA: TGTGCCACCTCCTTCGGGGAGCTGTTTTTT. Encoded protein: CATSFGELFF. The gene calls are TRBV6-1 and TRBJ2-2; D is undetermined. Trimming took off 10 bases at V and 7 bases at J, with 7 bases between the two ends. CDR1 is MNHNS, CDR2 SASEGT, per germline. This CDR3 comprises 10 residues.

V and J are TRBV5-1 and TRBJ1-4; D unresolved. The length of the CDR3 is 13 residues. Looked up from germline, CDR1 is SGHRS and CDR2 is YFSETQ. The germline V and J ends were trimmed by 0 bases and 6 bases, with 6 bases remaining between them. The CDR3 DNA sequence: TGCGCCAGCAGCTTGGAGGCGGATGAAAAACTGTTTTTT. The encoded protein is CASSLEADEKLFF.

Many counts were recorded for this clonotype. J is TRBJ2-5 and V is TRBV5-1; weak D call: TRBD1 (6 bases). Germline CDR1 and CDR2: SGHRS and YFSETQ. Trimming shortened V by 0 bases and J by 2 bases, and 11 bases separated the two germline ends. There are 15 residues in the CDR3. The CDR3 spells CASSLEDSRQETQYF. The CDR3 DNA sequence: TGCGCCAGCAGCTTGGAGGACAGTAGACAAGAGACCCAGTACTTC.

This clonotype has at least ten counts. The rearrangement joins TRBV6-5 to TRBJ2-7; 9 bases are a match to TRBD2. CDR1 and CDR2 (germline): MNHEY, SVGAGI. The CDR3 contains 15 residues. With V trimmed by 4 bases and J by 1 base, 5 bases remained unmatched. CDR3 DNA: TGTGCCAGCAGTTCTTGGACTAGCGAGTCCTACGAGCAGTACTTC. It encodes CASSSWTSESYEQYF.

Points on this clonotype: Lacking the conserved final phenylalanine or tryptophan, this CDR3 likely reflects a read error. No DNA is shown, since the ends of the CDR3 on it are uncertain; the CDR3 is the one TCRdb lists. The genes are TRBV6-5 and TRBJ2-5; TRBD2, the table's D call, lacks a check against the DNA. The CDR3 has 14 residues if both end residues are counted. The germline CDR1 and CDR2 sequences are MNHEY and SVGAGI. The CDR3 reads CASSYQGIAGGADT.

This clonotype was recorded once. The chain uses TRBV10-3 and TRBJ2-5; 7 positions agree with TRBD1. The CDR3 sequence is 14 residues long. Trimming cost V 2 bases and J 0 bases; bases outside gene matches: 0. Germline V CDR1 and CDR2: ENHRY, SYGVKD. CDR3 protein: CAISEDRDQETQYF. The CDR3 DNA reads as TGTGCCATCAGTGAGGACAGGGACCAAGAGACCCAGTACTTC.

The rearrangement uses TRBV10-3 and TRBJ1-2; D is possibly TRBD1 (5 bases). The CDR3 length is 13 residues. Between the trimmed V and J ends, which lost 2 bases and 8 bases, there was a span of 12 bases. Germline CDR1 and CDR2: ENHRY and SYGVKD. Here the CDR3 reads CAISEEGIWGYTF. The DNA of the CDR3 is TGTGCCATCAGTGAGGAGGGGATCTGGGGCTACACCTTC.

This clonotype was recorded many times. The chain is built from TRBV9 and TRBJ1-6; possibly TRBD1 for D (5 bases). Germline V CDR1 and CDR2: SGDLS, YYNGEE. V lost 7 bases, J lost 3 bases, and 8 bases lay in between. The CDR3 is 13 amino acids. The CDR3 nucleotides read TGTGCCAGCTCGGGGGGCTATAATTCACCCCTCCACTTT. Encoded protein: CASSGGYNSPLHF.

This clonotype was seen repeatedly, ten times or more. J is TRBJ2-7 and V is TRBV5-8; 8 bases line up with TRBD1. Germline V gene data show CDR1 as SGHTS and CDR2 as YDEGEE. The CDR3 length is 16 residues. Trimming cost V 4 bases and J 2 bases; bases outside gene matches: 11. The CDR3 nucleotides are TGTGCCAGCAGCGAACGTACCGGGACAGGAGCCTACGAGCAGTACTTC. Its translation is CASSERTGTGAYEQYF.

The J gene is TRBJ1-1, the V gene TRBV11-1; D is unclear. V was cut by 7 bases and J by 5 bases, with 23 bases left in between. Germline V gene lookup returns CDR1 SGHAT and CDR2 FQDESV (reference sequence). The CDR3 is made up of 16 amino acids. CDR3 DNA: TGTGCCAGCACGGTCAGCCACACGCCAAAAAAGACTGAAGCTTTCTTT. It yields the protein CASTVSHTPKKTEAFF.

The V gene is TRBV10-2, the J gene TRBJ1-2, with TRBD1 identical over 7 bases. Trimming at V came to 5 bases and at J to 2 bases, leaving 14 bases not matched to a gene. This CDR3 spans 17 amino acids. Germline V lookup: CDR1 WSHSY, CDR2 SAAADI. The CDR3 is CASSPDSPEGANYGYTF. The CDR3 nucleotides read TGCGCCAGCAGTCCTGACAGCCCCGAGGGGGCCAACTATGGCTACACCTTC.

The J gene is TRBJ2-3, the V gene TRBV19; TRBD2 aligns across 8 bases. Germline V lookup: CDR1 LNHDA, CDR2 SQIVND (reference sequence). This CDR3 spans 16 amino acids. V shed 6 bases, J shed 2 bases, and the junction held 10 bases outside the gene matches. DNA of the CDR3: TGTGCCAGTAGGAGACTAGCGCCACCCAACACAGATACGCAGTATTTT. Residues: CASRRLAPPNTDTQYF.

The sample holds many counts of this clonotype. CDR3 protein: CASSFGPGDTEAFF. The CDR3 DNA reads as TGTGCCAGCAGCTTTGGACCAGGGGACACTGAAGCTTTCTTT. The chain couples TRBV7-3 to TRBJ1-1, with D maybe TRBD1 (6 bases). This CDR3 is 14 amino acids long. Germline CDR1 and CDR2: SGHTA and FQGTGA. V was clipped by 3 bases and J by 3 bases, with 11 bases between them. Using reference TRBV7-3 and TRBJ1-1 for the parts outside the CDR3, the full variable domain is GAGVSQTPSNKVTEKGKYVELRCDPISGHTALYWYRQSLGQGPEFLIYFQGTGAADDSGLPNDRFFAVRPEGSVSTLKIQRTERGDSAVYLCASSFGPGDTEAFFGQGTRLTVV.

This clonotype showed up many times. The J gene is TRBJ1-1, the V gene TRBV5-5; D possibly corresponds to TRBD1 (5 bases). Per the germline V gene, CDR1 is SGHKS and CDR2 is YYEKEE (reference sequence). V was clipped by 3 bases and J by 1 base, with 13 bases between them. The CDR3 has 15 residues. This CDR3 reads CASSWGIGQNTEAFF. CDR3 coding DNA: TGTGCCAGCAGCTGGGGGATAGGGCAGAACACTGAAGCTTTCTTT.

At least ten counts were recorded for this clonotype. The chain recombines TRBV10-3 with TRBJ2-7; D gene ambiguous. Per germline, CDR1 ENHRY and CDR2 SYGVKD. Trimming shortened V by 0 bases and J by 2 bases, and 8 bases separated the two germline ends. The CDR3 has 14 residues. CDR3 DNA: TGTGCCATCAGTGAGTCAAGGACCCCCTACGAGCAGTACTTC. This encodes CAISESRTPYEQYF.

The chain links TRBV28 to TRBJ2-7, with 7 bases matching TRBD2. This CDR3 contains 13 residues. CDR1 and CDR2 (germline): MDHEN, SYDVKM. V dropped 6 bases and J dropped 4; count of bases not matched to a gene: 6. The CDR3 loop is CASRFGREYEQYF. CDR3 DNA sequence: TGTGCCAGCAGGTTCGGGCGGGAGTACGAGCAGTACTTC.

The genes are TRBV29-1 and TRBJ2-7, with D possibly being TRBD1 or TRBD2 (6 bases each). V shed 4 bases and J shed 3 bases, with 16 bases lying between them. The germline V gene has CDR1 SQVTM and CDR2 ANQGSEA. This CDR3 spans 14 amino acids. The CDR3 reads CSVGGAGLSYEQYF. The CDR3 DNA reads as TGCAGCGTTGGGGGGGCGGGACTTAGCTACGAGCAGTACTTC.

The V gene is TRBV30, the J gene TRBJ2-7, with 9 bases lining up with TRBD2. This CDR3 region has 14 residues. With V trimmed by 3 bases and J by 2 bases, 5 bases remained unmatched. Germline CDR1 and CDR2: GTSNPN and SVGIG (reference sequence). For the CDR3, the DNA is TGTGCCTGGAGAAATAGCGGGAGTACCTACGAGCAGTACTTC. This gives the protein CAWRNSGSTYEQYF.

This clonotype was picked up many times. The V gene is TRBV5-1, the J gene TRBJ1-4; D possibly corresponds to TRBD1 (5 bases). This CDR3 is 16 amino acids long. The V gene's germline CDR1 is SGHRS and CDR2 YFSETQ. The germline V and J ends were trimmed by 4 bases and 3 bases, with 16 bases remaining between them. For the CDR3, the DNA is TGCGCCAGCAGCCCAGGGCCGGACGAGCCTAATGAAAAACTGTTTTTT. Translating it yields CASSPGPDEPNEKLFF.

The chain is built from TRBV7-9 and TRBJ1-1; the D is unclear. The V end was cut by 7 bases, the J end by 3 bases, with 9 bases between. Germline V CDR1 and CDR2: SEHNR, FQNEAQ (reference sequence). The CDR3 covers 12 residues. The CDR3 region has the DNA TGTGCCAGCACCCCGAGGGACACTGAAGCTTTCTTT. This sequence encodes CASTPRDTEAFF.